The rows below give T cell receptor beta chains drawn from one sample of a study of cytomegalovirus exposure and HLA in healthy donors. TCRdb keeps only in-frame clones here, not all; method: immunoSEQ multiplex PCR. The sample lists 150,000 or so clones, over 60% seen once, with under 4.5% in the top ten. The sequenced material came from PBMCs. The origin of the receptors is a woman in her forties in good health and CMV-seronegative. Each CDR3 is given with its conserved first and last residue. The order of the fields is V gene, D gene, clone size, J gene, CDR3 DNA, CDR3 protein. The D gene is left open where the match is weak. Clone size is not always given. Where it is, it says once, few, many or a class for expanded clones.

v_call: TRBV28; d_call: -; clone_size: -; j_call: TRBJ2-7; cdr3_nt: TGTGCCAGCAGTTTATCTATCGACAGGCGATCCTACGAGCAGTACTTC; cdr3_aa: CASSLSIDRRSYEQYF
v_call: TRBV5-6; d_call: -; clone_size: few; j_call: TRBJ1-5; cdr3_nt: TGTGCCAGCAGCCCAGTCGGGGGAAATCAGCCCCAGCATTTT; cdr3_aa: CASSPVGGNQPQHF
v_call: TRBV2; d_call: TRBD1; clone_size: -; j_call: TRBJ1-6; cdr3_nt: TGTGCCAGCAGGCCGGGACAGAATAATTCACCCCTCCACTTT; cdr3_aa: CASRPGQNNSPLHF
v_call: TRBV5-8; d_call: TRBD2; clone_size: -; j_call: TRBJ2-2; cdr3_nt: TGTGCCAGCAGCTTTGGGCTAGCGGGCACCGGGGAGCTGTTTTTT; cdr3_aa: CASSFGLAGTGELFF
v_call: TRBV19; d_call: TRBD1; clone_size: -; j_call: TRBJ1-5; cdr3_nt: TGTGCCAGTAGTAGGTCCGAGGGGACAGGGCGGAATCAGCCCCAGCATTTT; cdr3_aa: CASSRSEGTGRNQPQHF
v_call: TRBV5-1; d_call: -; clone_size: -; j_call: TRBJ1-4; cdr3_nt: TGCGCCAGCAGCTTGGGGCGGCGGGATGAAAAACTGTTTTTT; cdr3_aa: CASSLGRRDEKLFF
v_call: TRBV6-1; d_call: TRBD1; clone_size: few; j_call: TRBJ1-5; cdr3_nt: TGTGCCAGCAGTGAATCCTTGGACGGGACAGGTTTATTGCCCCAGCATTTT; cdr3_aa: CASSESLDGTGLLPQHF
v_call: TRBV28; d_call: -; clone_size: -; j_call: TRBJ1-1; cdr3_nt: TGTGCCAGCAGCCGCCCGAGACGGGGGACTGAAGCTTTCTTT; cdr3_aa: CASSRPRRGTEAFF
v_call: TRBV10-2; d_call: TRBD1; clone_size: -; j_call: TRBJ1-6; cdr3_nt: TGCGCCAGCAGAAGGACAGGGGAAATGGGCTCCTATAATTCACCCCTCCACTTT; cdr3_aa: CASRRTGEMGSYNSPLHF
v_call: TRBV7-9; d_call: -; clone_size: few; j_call: TRBJ2-1; cdr3_nt: TGTGCCAGCAGCTTAGCGCAGGTACTCGTGGGTGAGCAGTTCTTC; cdr3_aa: CASSLAQVLVGEQFF
v_call: TRBV5-1; d_call: -; clone_size: -; j_call: TRBJ1-2; cdr3_nt: TGCGCCAGCAGCGAAACAGGTGCTAACTATGGCTACACCTTC; cdr3_aa: CASSETGANYGYTF
v_call: TRBV6-5; d_call: -; clone_size: -; j_call: TRBJ1-4; cdr3_nt: TGTGCCAGCAGAAAGCAGGGTGCAACTAATGAAAAACTGTTTTTT; cdr3_aa: CASRKQGATNEKLFF
v_call: TRBV2; d_call: TRBD2; clone_size: -; j_call: TRBJ2-7; cdr3_nt: TGTGCCAGCAGTGACCTAGCGGTCTACGAGCAGTACTTC; cdr3_aa: CASSDLAVYEQYF
v_call: TRBV6-1; d_call: -; clone_size: -; j_call: TRBJ2-2; cdr3_nt: TGTGCCAGCAGTGAATCCAGGGATGGTATCGGGGAGCTGTTTTTT; cdr3_aa: CASSESRDGIGELFF
v_call: TRBV19; d_call: TRBD1; clone_size: -; j_call: TRBJ1-2; cdr3_nt: TGTGCCAGTAGCCCGCTCCCGACAGGGGGCGGCTACACCTTC; cdr3_aa: CASSPLPTGGGYTF
v_call: TRBV11-3; d_call: TRBD2; clone_size: -; j_call: TRBJ2-2; cdr3_nt: TGTGCCAGCAGGGTGGCTAGCGGGAGGTCCGGGGCCGGGGAGCTGTTTTTT; cdr3_aa: CASRVASGRSGAGELFF
v_call: TRBV5-1; d_call: -; clone_size: once; j_call: TRBJ2-2; cdr3_nt: TGCGCCAGCCAGGCCCTGGTGAACACCGGGGAGCTGTTTTTT; cdr3_aa: CASQALVNTGELFF
v_call: TRBV5-1; d_call: -; clone_size: -; j_call: TRBJ1-3; cdr3_nt: TGCGCCAGCAGCGCCCAAGCGGGCGGAAACACCATATATTTT; cdr3_aa: CASSAQAGGNTIYF
v_call: TRBV5-6; d_call: TRBD1; clone_size: few; j_call: TRBJ1-5; cdr3_nt: TGTGCCAGCAGCTCCCAGGGGGGAAGAGGCAATCAGCCCCAGCATTTT; cdr3_aa: CASSSQGGRGNQPQHF
v_call: TRBV4-1; d_call: TRBD1; clone_size: -; j_call: TRBJ2-7; cdr3_nt: TGCGCCAGCAGCCCAACACTGACAGGGGTTAGGTACGAGCAGTACTTC; cdr3_aa: CASSPTLTGVRYEQYF
v_call: TRBV5-1; d_call: TRBD1; clone_size: -; j_call: TRBJ1-2; cdr3_nt: TGCGCCAGCAGCTTGGAAGGGGGCTCTGGTGGCTACACCTTC; cdr3_aa: CASSLEGGSGGYTF
v_call: TRBV13; d_call: -; clone_size: -; j_call: TRBJ2-7; cdr3_nt: TGTGCCAGCAGCGGGAGCTTTCCCTCCTACGAGCAGTACTTC; cdr3_aa: CASSGSFPSYEQYF
v_call: TRBV4-2; d_call: -; clone_size: -; j_call: TRBJ1-4; cdr3_nt: TGTGCCAGCAGCCAAGATCTTCAGGCGGGTAATGAAAAACTGTTTTTT; cdr3_aa: CASSQDLQAGNEKLFF
v_call: TRBV27; d_call: -; clone_size: -; j_call: TRBJ2-2; cdr3_nt: TGTGCCAGCAGTAAACAGGATTTCGGGGAGCTGTTTTTT; cdr3_aa: CASSKQDFGELFF
v_call: TRBV5-6; d_call: TRBD2; clone_size: few; j_call: TRBJ2-7; cdr3_nt: TGTGCCAGCAGCTTGAGGCTAGCGGGGGGCCACGAGCAGTACTTC; cdr3_aa: CASSLRLAGGHEQYF
v_call: TRBV5-1; d_call: -; clone_size: once; j_call: TRBJ1-2; cdr3_nt: TGCGCCAGCAGCAGACTCGGCCAAGGTGGCTACACCTTC; cdr3_aa: CASSRLGQGGYTF
v_call: TRBV13; d_call: TRBD1; clone_size: once; j_call: TRBJ2-5; cdr3_nt: TGTGCCAGCAGCAGCCGGACAGGGCAAGAGACCCAGTACTTC; cdr3_aa: CASSSRTGQETQYF
v_call: TRBV28; d_call: TRBD1; clone_size: -; j_call: TRBJ1-2; cdr3_nt: TGTGCCAGCAGTTTCTCGACAGGGAGCCGCTATGGCTACACCTTC; cdr3_aa: CASSFSTGSRYGYTF
v_call: TRBV29-1; d_call: TRBD1; clone_size: few; j_call: TRBJ1-1; cdr3_nt: TGCAGCGTTGAAGAAGGGGGACAGGGGCGGGGAGCTTTCTTT; cdr3_aa: CSVEEGGQGRGAFF
v_call: TRBV6-4; d_call: TRBD1; clone_size: once; j_call: TRBJ1-4; cdr3_nt: TGTGCCAGCAGTGGCCCCAGGGGGCGTTCCAAACAAGAAAATGAAAAACTGTTTTTT; cdr3_aa: CASSGPRGRSKQENEKLFF
v_call: TRBV5-1; d_call: -; clone_size: -; j_call: TRBJ2-4; cdr3_nt: TGCGCCAGCAGCTTGTCTGCGGCGGACAAAAACATTCAGTACTTC; cdr3_aa: CASSLSAADKNIQYF
v_call: TRBV2; d_call: -; clone_size: few; j_call: TRBJ2-4; cdr3_nt: TGTGCCAGCTACGGACTTTCTATAGCCAAAAACATTCAGTACTTC; cdr3_aa: CASYGLSIAKNIQYF
v_call: TRBV6-1; d_call: -; clone_size: -; j_call: TRBJ2-7; cdr3_nt: TGTGCCAGCAGTGAAGCGCACAAGGAGTTCTACGAGCAGTACTTC; cdr3_aa: CASSEAHKEFYEQYF
v_call: TRBV5-1; d_call: -; clone_size: -; j_call: TRBJ2-7; cdr3_nt: TGCGCCAGCAGCAGGGAGACCGAGCAGTACTTC; cdr3_aa: CASSRETEQYF
v_call: TRBV2; d_call: TRBD2; clone_size: -; j_call: TRBJ2-7; cdr3_nt: TGTGCCAGCAGCCCCCTAGCGGGAGGGATCTACGAGCAGTACTTC; cdr3_aa: CASSPLAGGIYEQYF
v_call: TRBV2; d_call: -; clone_size: -; j_call: TRBJ2-3; cdr3_nt: TGTGCCAGCCACTTCACGACAGATACGCAGTATTTT; cdr3_aa: CASHFTTDTQYF
v_call: TRBV6-1; d_call: TRBD2; clone_size: few; j_call: TRBJ2-2; cdr3_nt: TGTGCCAGCACAGGCGGGAGGGACACCGGGGAGCTGTTTTTT; cdr3_aa: CASTGGRDTGELFF
v_call: TRBV19; d_call: TRBD1; clone_size: -; j_call: TRBJ2-4; cdr3_nt: TGTGCCAGTAGTGTCCCGACAGGGGGTGAGGTTCAGTACTTC; cdr3_aa: CASSVPTGGEVQYF
v_call: TRBV28; d_call: TRBD1; clone_size: -; j_call: TRBJ2-7; cdr3_nt: TGTGCCAGCAGTACAGGGGCCTTTACCCACGAGCAGTACTTC; cdr3_aa: CASSTGAFTHEQYF
v_call: TRBV2; d_call: -; clone_size: -; j_call: TRBJ1-2; cdr3_nt: TGTGCCAGCTTAGACAGAAACTATGGCTACACCTTC; cdr3_aa: CASLDRNYGYTF
v_call: TRBV5-1; d_call: -; clone_size: once; j_call: TRBJ1-1; cdr3_nt: TGCGCCAGCAGCTTAAACACCCTGAACACTGAAGCTTTCTTT; cdr3_aa: CASSLNTLNTEAFF
v_call: TRBV6-5; d_call: -; clone_size: -; j_call: TRBJ2-7; cdr3_nt: TGTGCCAGCAGTTACTCGAGTAGTAGCCGCGAGCAGTACTTC; cdr3_aa: CASSYSSSSREQYF